This TCR beta chain derives from a study of memory CD4+ T cells and cytomegalovirus serostatus. For the study at large: Donors were healthy Belgian adults, about ten CMV seropositive and about 24 seronegative.

Libraries were prepared by immunoSEQ multiplex PCR; TCRdb keeps only in-frame clonotypes and omits some of them. The sample carries approximately 49,000 clones, about three quarters recorded once. Comments on this clone: Its target is unknown.

Regarding the study as a whole: The CMV-associated TCR signature appears largely within the CD4+ memory repertoire.

The CDR3 contains 12 residues. Germline V CDR1 and CDR2: SGHKS, YYEKEE (reference sequence). V lost 4 bases and J lost 7, with 8 bases in between. Single viable CD3+CD4+CD8-CD45RO+ cells were sorted as the memory CD4+ T cells. The sequence came from an adult in good health and CMV-seronegative. The chain couples TRBV5-5 to TRBJ2-2, with D unclear. The sequencing sample was made of memory CD4+ T cells from blood. Here the CDR3 reads CASSPHGGELFF. The CDR3 coding sequence is TGTGCCAGCAGCCCCCATGGCGGGGAGCTGTTTTTT. The complete variable domain, with remaining parts taken from reference TRBV5-5 and TRBJ2-2, reads DAGVTQSPTHLIKTRGQQVTLRCSPISGHKSVSWYQQVLGQGPQFIFQYYEKEERGRGNFPDRFSARQFPNYSSELNVNALLLGDSALYLCASSPHGGELFFGEGSRLTVL.